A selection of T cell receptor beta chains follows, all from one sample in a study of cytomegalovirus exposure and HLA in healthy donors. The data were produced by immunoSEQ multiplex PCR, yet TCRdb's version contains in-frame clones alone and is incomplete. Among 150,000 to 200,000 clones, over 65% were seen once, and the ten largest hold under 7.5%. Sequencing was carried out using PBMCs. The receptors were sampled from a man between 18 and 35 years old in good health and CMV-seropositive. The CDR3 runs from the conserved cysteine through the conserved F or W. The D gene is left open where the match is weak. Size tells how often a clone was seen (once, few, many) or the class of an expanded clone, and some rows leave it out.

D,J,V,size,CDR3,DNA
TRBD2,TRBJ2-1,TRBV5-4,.,CASSMGLAGGGAYNEQFF,TGTGCCAGCAGCATGGGACTAGCGGGAGGGGGGGCCTACAATGAGCAGTTCTTC
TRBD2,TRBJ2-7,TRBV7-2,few,CASSPRLADPSYEQYF,TGTGCCAGCAGCCCGCGACTAGCGGACCCCTCCTACGAGCAGTACTTC
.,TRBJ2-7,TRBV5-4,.,CASSPNSRDEQYF,TGTGCCAGCAGCCCGAATTCCAGGGACGAGCAGTACTTC
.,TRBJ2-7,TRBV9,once,CASSSGGDRGYEQYF,TGTGCCAGCAGCTCGGGGGGCGACAGGGGCTACGAGCAGTACTTC
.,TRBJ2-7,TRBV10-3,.,CAISESTNRAYEQYF,TGTGCCATCAGTGAGTCGACCAACAGGGCCTACGAGCAGTACTTC
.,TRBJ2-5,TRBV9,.,CASSVWQGTGQETQYF,TGTGCCAGCAGCGTATGGCAGGGCACAGGGCAAGAGACCCAGTACTTC
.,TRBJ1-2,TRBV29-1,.,CSVEDQGYGYTF,TGCAGCGTTGAAGATCAGGGGTATGGCTACACCTTC
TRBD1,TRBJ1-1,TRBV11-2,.,CASSLRDRGNFEAFF,TGTGCCAGCAGCTTACGGGACAGGGGGAACTTTGAAGCTTTCTTT
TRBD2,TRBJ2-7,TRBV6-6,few,CASTRGTSGNYEQYF,TGTGCCAGCACCCGCGGGACTAGCGGGAACTACGAGCAGTACTTC
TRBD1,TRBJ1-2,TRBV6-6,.,CASRDRDRMSYGYTF,TGTGCCAGCAGAGACCGGGACAGGATGTCCTATGGCTACACCTTC
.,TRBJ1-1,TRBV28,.,CASSPGEKPEAFF,TGTGCCAGCAGCCCGGGGGAAAAGCCTGAAGCTTTCTTT
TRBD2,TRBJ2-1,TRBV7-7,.,CASSPTSGSYNEQFF,TGTGCCAGCAGCCCCACTAGCGGTTCCTACAATGAGCAGTTCTTC
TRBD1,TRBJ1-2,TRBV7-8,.,CASSLAGQGERGYTF,TGTGCCAGCAGCTTAGCAGGACAGGGGGAACGGGGCTACACCTTC
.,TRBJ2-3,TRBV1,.,CTSSQTQRLAGFQDTQYF,TGCACCAGCAGCCAGACACAGAGACTAGCGGGATTCCAAGATACGCAGTATTTT
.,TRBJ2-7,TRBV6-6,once,CASTTTGRGSSYEQYF,TGTGCCAGCACCACCACGGGCAGGGGTTCCTCCTACGAGCAGTACTTC
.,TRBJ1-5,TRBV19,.,CASSMGRAAQPQHF,TGTGCCAGTAGTATGGGCAGGGCGGCACAGCCCCAGCATTTT
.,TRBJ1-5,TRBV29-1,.,CSVVDSSRNQPQHF,TGCAGCGTTGTTGACAGCTCGCGCAATCAGCCCCAGCATTTT
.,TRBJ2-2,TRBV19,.,CASSKAGSTGELFF,TGTGCCAGTAGTAAGGCGGGCTCCACCGGGGAGCTGTTTTTT
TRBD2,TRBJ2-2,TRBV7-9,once,CASSLDSSGRTGELFF,TGTGCCAGCAGCTTAGATTCTAGCGGGAGAACCGGGGAGCTGTTTTTT
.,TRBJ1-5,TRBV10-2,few,CASSESGHRNQPQHF,TGCGCCAGCAGTGAGTCCGGACACCGCAATCAGCCCCAGCATTTT
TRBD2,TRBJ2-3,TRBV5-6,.,CASSLIAGGPDTQYF,TGTGCCAGCAGCTTAATAGCGGGAGGGCCAGATACGCAGTATTTT
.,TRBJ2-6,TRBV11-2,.,CASKPLGANVLTF,TGTGCCAGCAAACCTCTAGGGGCCAACGTCCTGACTTTC
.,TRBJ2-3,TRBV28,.,CASSFSGRRADTQYF,TGTGCCAGCAGTTTTAGTGGGAGGCGCGCAGATACGCAGTATTTT
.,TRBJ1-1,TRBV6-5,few,CASSYSSTGPNTEAFF,TGTGCCAGCAGTTACTCTTCGACAGGACCGAACACTGAAGCTTTCTTT
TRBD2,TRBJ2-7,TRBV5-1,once,CASSVGLAGGYEQYF,TGCGCCAGCAGCGTGGGACTAGCGGGAGGGTACGAGCAGTACTTC
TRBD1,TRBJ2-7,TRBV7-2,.,CASSFPGTGSYEQYF,TGTGCCAGCAGCTTCCCCGGGACAGGGAGCTACGAGCAGTACTTC
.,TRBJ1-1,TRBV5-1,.,CASSLGIPGQSTEAFF,TGCGCCAGCAGCTTGGGCATCCCGGGACAAAGTACTGAAGCTTTCTTT
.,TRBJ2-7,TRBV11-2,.,CASSSVEPGLRSYEQYF,TGTGCCAGCAGCTCCGTGGAACCGGGACTGAGGTCCTACGAGCAGTACTTC
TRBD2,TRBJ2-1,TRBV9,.,CASSVRGSGGLDNEQFF,TGTGCCAGCAGCGTACGTGGGTCGGGAGGTTTAGACAATGAGCAGTTCTTC
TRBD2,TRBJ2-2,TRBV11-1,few,CASSQTSGSNTGELFF,TGTGCCAGCAGCCAAACTAGCGGGTCGAACACCGGGGAGCTGTTTTTT
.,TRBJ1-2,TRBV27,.,CASRTARGYGYTF,TGTGCCAGCAGGACCGCGCGGGGCTATGGCTACACCTTC
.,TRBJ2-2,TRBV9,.,CASSVDPGYTGELFF,TGTGCCAGCAGCGTAGATCCGGGGTACACCGGGGAGCTGTTTTTT
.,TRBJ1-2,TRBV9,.,CASSVSEEYGYTF,TGTGCCAGCAGCGTATCCGAGGAATATGGCTACACCTTC
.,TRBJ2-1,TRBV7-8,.,CASSSGAASYNEQFF,TGTGCCAGCAGCTCAGGAGCGGCTTCCTACAATGAGCAGTTCTTC
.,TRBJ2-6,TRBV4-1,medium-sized,CASSQDQGSGANVLTF,TGCGCCAGCAGCCAAGATCAGGGCTCTGGGGCCAACGTCCTGACTTTC
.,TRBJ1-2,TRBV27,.,CASSPDRQERGYGYTF,TGTGCCAGCAGTCCCGACCGACAGGAACGGGGCTATGGCTACACCTTC
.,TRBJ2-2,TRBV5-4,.,CASSLGQGEAGELFF,TGTGCCAGCAGCTTGGGTCAGGGGGAGGCCGGGGAGCTGTTTTTT
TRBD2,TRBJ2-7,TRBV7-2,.,CASSLMREWEQYF,TGTGCCAGCAGCTTAATGCGGGAGTGGGAGCAGTACTTC
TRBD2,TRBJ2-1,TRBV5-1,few,CASSIVPRTSGRYNEQFF,TGCGCCAGCAGCATAGTACCCCGGACTAGCGGGCGGTACAATGAGCAGTTCTTC
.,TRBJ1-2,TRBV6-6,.,CASSYPPRGSNYGYTF,TGTGCCAGCAGTTACCCCCCCAGGGGATCCAACTATGGCTACACCTTC
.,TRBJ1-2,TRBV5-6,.,CASRARQALLGYTF,TGTGCCAGCAGGGCCCGACAGGCACTACTTGGCTACACCTTC
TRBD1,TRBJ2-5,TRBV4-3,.,CASSRGTGEGETQYF,TGCGCCAGCAGCCGGGGGACAGGGGAGGGGGAGACCCAGTACTTC
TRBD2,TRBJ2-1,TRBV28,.,CASTSAGEPHSYNEQFF,TGTGCCAGCACTTCAGCGGGGGAGCCCCACTCCTACAATGAGCAGTTCTTC
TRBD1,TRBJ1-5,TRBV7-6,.,CASSPDRGGQPQHF,TGTGCCAGCAGCCCGGACAGGGGTGGTCAGCCCCAGCATTTT
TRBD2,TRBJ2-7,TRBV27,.,CASSLARTSDNYEQYF,TGTGCCAGCAGTTTGGCACGGACTAGCGATAACTACGAGCAGTACTTC
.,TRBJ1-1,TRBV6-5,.,CASSYSGVTNTEAFF,TGTGCCAGCAGTTACAGCGGGGTGACTAACACTGAAGCTTTCTTT
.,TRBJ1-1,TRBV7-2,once,CASSLAGSGLKAFF,TGTGCCAGCAGCTTAGCGGGGTCAGGGTTGAAAGCTTTCTTT
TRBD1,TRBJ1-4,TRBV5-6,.,CASSSVDRAPNEKLFF,TGTGCCAGCAGCTCCGTGGACAGGGCCCCGAATGAAAAACTGTTTTTT
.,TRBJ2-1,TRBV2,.,CATGDANNEQFF,TGTGCCACGGGGGACGCTAACAATGAGCAGTTCTTC
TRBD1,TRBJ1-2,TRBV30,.,CAWTRDRGGIYGYTF,TGTGCCTGGACCCGGGACAGGGGCGGAATCTATGGCTACACCTTC
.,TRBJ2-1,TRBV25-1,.,CASNQGQTGANYNEQFF,TGTGCCAGTAACCAGGGCCAAACCGGTGCAAACTACAATGAGCAGTTCTTC
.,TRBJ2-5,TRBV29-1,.,CSVGSAQETQYF,TGCAGCGTTGGTAGCGCGCAAGAGACCCAGTACTTC
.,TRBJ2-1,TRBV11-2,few,CASSLLVPTGQFF,TGTGCCAGCAGCTTATTAGTCCCGACTGGGCAGTTCTTC
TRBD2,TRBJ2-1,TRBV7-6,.,CASSLFSSGKGASYNEQFF,TGTGCCAGCAGCTTATTTTCTAGCGGGAAAGGGGCCTCCTACAATGAGCAGTTCTTC
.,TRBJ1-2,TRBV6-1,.,CASSEEVGQINGYTF,TGTGCCAGCAGTGAAGAGGTGGGCCAGATAAATGGCTACACCTTC
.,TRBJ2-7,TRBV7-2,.,CASSFGTGNNEQYF,TGTGCCAGCAGCTTCGGAACGGGAAACAACGAGCAGTACTTC
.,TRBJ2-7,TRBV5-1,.,CASRRGNRDTIYEQYF,TGCGCCAGCAGACGAGGAAACCGGGACACCATCTACGAGCAGTACTTC
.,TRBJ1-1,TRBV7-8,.,CASSPNGGTAMGLEAFF,TGTGCCAGCAGCCCAAATGGGGGAACAGCTATGGGACTGGAAGCTTTCTTT
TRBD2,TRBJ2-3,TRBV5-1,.,CASRLAGSADTQYF,TGCGCCAGCCGACTAGCGGGATCGGCAGATACGCAGTATTTT